Below, 14 T cell receptor beta chains from the same sample are listed, as sequenced in a study of blood T cells in healthy people across ages. Combining a sample-barcoded 5' primer with a J-beta primer mix, a second PCR ran for roughly 7 to 12 cycles. TCRdb reprocessed the 5' RACE reads via MiXCR and lists one record per CDR3 protein. The table includes just over 800,000 distinct CDR3 sequences, 60% to 80% detected once. The sequenced sample consisted of blood. The receptor source for this set is a man aged 30 to 45 in good health.

This clonotype came up a few times. This chain connects TRBV9 to TRBJ2-7; 7 bases align to TRBD1. Germline assignment: CDR1 SGDLS and CDR2 YYNGEE. CDR3 length: 15 amino acids. V was clipped by 2 bases and J by 0 bases; unmatched bases: 5. CDR3 sequence: CASSVSTGDSYEQYF. In DNA form, the CDR3 reads TGTGCCAGCAGCGTCTCCACAGGGGACTCCTACGAGCAGTACTTC.

This clonotype was seen repeatedly, ten times or more. CDR3 in DNA: TGTGCCAGCAGCTTTCCTAGCGGGGGGTCCTCTAGCACAGATACGCAGTATTTT. Protein: CASSFPSGGSSSTDTQYF. This chain links TRBV7-6 with TRBJ2-3; 11 bases match TRBD2. CDR3 size: 18 residues. Trimming removed 3 bases from V and 0 bases from J; junction bases left unmatched: 8. CDR1 and CDR2 from the germline V gene are SGHVS and FNYEAQ.

This clonotype showed up just a few times. This sequence joins TRBV7-9 and TRBJ1-2; 7 bases line up with TRBD1. Germline V gene data show CDR1 as SEHNR and CDR2 as FQNEAQ (reference sequence). V lost 4 bases, J lost 4 bases, and 6 bases stayed unmatched. The CDR3 contains 14 residues. The CDR3 DNA is TGTGCCAGCAGCTCCAAGGGGGCACCCTATGGCTACACCTTC. Translated: CASSSKGAPYGYTF. The variable domain in full, with the rest retrieved from reference TRBV7-9 and TRBJ1-2, is DTGVSQNPRHKITKRGQNVTFRCDPISEHNRLYWYRQTLGQGPEFLTYFQNEAQLEKSRLLSDRFSAERPKGSFSTLEIQRTEQGDSAMYLCASSSKGAPYGYTFGSGTRLTVV.

The chain uses TRBV29-1 and TRBJ2-7; D gene unclear. The J call may be in error: the DNA end matches TRBJ2-5 better. Germline V gene lookup returns CDR1 SQVTM and CDR2 ANQGSEA. CDR3 length: 12 residues. In nucleotides, the CDR3 is TGCAGCGTTGAACTGGGGAAAGAGACCCAGTACTTC. Its translation: CSVELGKETQYF.

This CDR3 is CASSQDTTGWAYEQYF. The DNA for the CDR3 is TGCGCCAGCAGCCAAGACACGACAGGGTGGGCCTACGAGCAGTACTTC. The chain joins TRBV4-3 to TRBJ2-7; 7 nucleotides agree with TRBD1. Germline V gives CDR1 LGHNA, CDR2 YSLEER. This CDR3 is built from 16 residues. Trimming took 0 bases from V and 2 from J; bases not matched to a gene: 7.

V and J are TRBV7-6 and TRBJ2-7; D gene ambiguous. The ends were cut back, 3 bases at V and 2 bases at J, with 11 bases in the middle. CDR3 length equals 14 residues. Germline values: CDR1 SGHVS, CDR2 FNYEAQ. The DNA of the CDR3 is TGTGCCAGCAGCTTGTGGTTACAGCCCTACGAGCAGTACTTC. It is translated as CASSLWLQPYEQYF.

The V and J genes are TRBV7-6 and TRBJ2-6; D is unresolved. The CDR3 runs 18 residues. The germline V gene has CDR1 SGHVS and CDR2 FNYEAQ. The germline V and J ends were trimmed by 0 bases and 0 bases, with 12 bases remaining between them. The CDR3 loop is CASSLAGPFPSGANVLTF. CDR3 sequence (DNA): TGTGCCAGCAGCTTAGCTGGTCCTTTTCCCTCTGGGGCCAACGTCCTGACTTTC.

For this clonotype: Mismatch with germline at one junction end may stem from a read error. This chain uses TRBV7-2 with TRBJ2-1, with 11 bases matching TRBD2. CDR3 size: 16 residues. Germline V lookup: CDR1 SGHTA, CDR2 FQGNSA. The CDR3 DNA follows: TGTGCCGGCAGCCCCAGGGCTAGCGGGGGGTACGGTGAGCAGTTCTTC. Translation: CAGSPRASGGYGEQFF. The full variable domain, completed using reference TRBV7-2 and TRBJ2-1, is GAGVSQSPSNKVTEKGKDVELRCDPISGHTALYWYRQSLGQGLEFLIYFQGNSAPDKSGLPSDRFSAERTGGSVSTLTIQRTQQEDSAVYLCAGSPRASGGYGEQFFGPGTRLTVL.

The genes are TRBV12-3 or TRBV12-4 and TRBJ1-6, with a possible D match to TRBD1 (6 bases). With 8 bases removed from V and 8 bases from J, the gap between germline ends came to 22 bases. The CDR3 spans 16 residues. CDR3 region: CASSRTGHSKDSPLHF. As DNA, the CDR3 is TGTGCCAGCTCACGGACGGGACACTCCAAGGATTCACCCCTCCACTTT.

The chain recombines TRBV2 with TRBJ2-5, with 12 nucleotides matching TRBD1. The trim removed 7 bases at V and 5 bases at J, leaving 8 bases unmatched. Germline-derived CDR1 and CDR2 are SNHLY and FYNNEI. The CDR3 covers 15 residues. The CDR3 spells CASKPGQGAGETQYF. Written as DNA, the CDR3 is TGTGCCAGCAAACCGGGACAGGGGGCAGGGGAGACCCAGTACTTC.

Ten or more counts support this clonotype. This chain joins TRBV4-3 and TRBJ2-1; 8 bases are shared with TRBD2. Germline trimming cut 1 base from V and 6 bases from J; bases unmatched to any gene: 8. CDR3 length: 16 residues. Germline values: CDR1 LGHNA, CDR2 YSLEER. The CDR3 DNA reads as TGCGCCAGCAGCCAAGTTCCCGGGGGGGCCGGCAATGAGCAGTTCTTC. Protein: CASSQVPGGAGNEQFF.

This sequence joins TRBV20-1 and TRBJ2-1, with D unclear. Germline CDR1 is DFQATT and CDR2 is SNEGSKA (reference sequence). CDR3 length: 15 amino acids. Trimming took 1 base from V and 0 from J, leaving 10 bases between them. The CDR3 region has the DNA TGCAGTGCTAGAGCGGCCGGACGCTCCTACAATGAGCAGTTCTTC. Translation: CSARAAGRSYNEQFF.

This clonotype appeared a few times. The V gene is TRBV7-2, the J gene TRBJ2-1, with TRBD2 matching 8 bases. The CDR3 has 14 residues. The V and J ends lost 2 bases and 9 bases, in that order; junction bases with no gene match: 6. The germline V gene has CDR1 SGHTA and CDR2 FQGNSA. CDR3 residues: CASSLLGGASEQFF. CDR3 coding DNA: TGTGCCAGCAGCTTACTCGGGGGGGCCTCTGAGCAGTTCTTC.

The CDR3 protein is CASSFGGPYNSPLHF. For the CDR3, the DNA is TGTGCCAGCAGCTTTGGAGGGCCCTATAATTCACCCCTCCACTTT. The chain uses TRBV5-5 and TRBJ1-6; no definite D call. Trimming stripped 2 bases from V and 2 bases from J, with 8 bases between. The CDR3 is 15 residues long. Germline CDR1 SGHKS, CDR2 YYEKEE (reference sequence).